The source of this T cell receptor beta chain is a study of beta chain features in type 1 diabetes. CD4+ naive, central memory, regulatory and stem cell-like memory subsets were isolated by sorting on CD45RO/CCR7/CD25/CD127/CD95/CD27. cDNA synthesis used the whole RNA isolate, giving expressed TCRB sequences. This table comes from immunoSEQ multiplex PCR, and its TCRdb copy is limited to in-frame clones, with some not included. The table lists about 450,000 clones, approximately 10% of them singletons, with 0.045% to 0.06% in the top ten. Trimming removed 4 bases from V and 6 bases from J, with 7 bases in between. Per the germline V gene, CDR1 is SGHTA and CDR2 is FQGTGA. The CDR3 covers 12 residues. Study-wide results and limits: Sequencing used cDNA, and cells with high TCR expression could therefore be over-represented.

This clone was picked up a small number of times. Its target is not known. J is TRBJ2-1 and V is TRBV7-3; D remains unclear. The source of this sequence is a woman between 18 and 30 years old in good health. Sample: naive CD4+ T cells from blood. The CDR3 region has the DNA TGTGCCAGCAGCTCACCCCGCAATGAGCAGTTCTTC. Amino acid sequence: CASSSPRNEQFF.